This passage covers 7 T cell receptor beta chains from one sample sequenced in a study of cytomegalovirus exposure and HLA in healthy donors. Here immunoSEQ multiplex PCR was the method, and the copy in TCRdb shows in-frame clones only, minus some. The sample includes 150,000 or so clones, roughly nine tenths seen only once; the top ten take around 9%. The sequencing input was PBMCs. The receptors come from a woman aged 18 to 35 in good health and CMV-seropositive.

The chain combines TRBV5-6 with TRBJ2-7, with a weak D call TRBD1 (6 bases). This CDR3 has 14 residues. Germline-derived CDR1 and CDR2 are SGHDT and YYEEEE. V dropped 1 base and J dropped 2 bases, with 10 bases sitting between them. This chain's CDR3 is CASSLRGQTYEQYF. In nucleotides, the CDR3 is TGTGCCAGCAGCTTGAGAGGACAGACCTACGAGCAGTACTTC.

The genes are TRBV30 and TRBJ1-4; tentatively, D is TRBD1 (5 bases). The CDR3 is 12 residues long. Germline CDR1 and CDR2: GTSNPN and SVGIG (reference sequence). Trimming removed 8 bases from V and 7 bases from J, with 14 bases in between. CDR3: CATAGGSEKLFF. The CDR3 bases are TGTGCCACCGCCGGGGGGAGTGAAAAACTGTTTTTT.

The chain carries TRBV30 and TRBJ1-2; no clear D gene. This CDR3 has 13 residues. Trimming pared 2 bases from V and 4 bases from J, leaving 11 bases between. The germline CDR1 and CDR2 sequences are GTSNPN and SVGIG (reference sequence). This CDR3 reads CAWSIEARYGYTF. The CDR3 DNA follows: TGTGCCTGGAGTATTGAAGCCCGCTATGGCTACACCTTC.

The rearrangement links TRBV27 to TRBJ1-2; 8 nucleotides align to TRBD1. Germline V gives CDR1 MNHEY, CDR2 SMNVEV (reference sequence). The ends lost 3 bases at V and 4 bases at J; junction bases unmatched: 4. The CDR3 has 14 residues. Here the CDR3 reads CASSFGQGGYGYTF. The CDR3 coding sequence is TGTGCCAGCAGTTTCGGACAGGGCGGCTATGGCTACACCTTC.

The J gene is TRBJ1-3, the V gene TRBV11-2; 8 positions match TRBD1. CDR3 length: 16 residues. CDR1 SGHAT and CDR2 FQNNGV come from the germline V gene. The ends lost 4 bases at V and 0 bases at J; junction bases unmatched: 5. CDR3 amino acids: CASSSFRGLSGNTIYF. CDR3 sequence (DNA): TGTGCCAGCAGCTCCTTCAGGGGGCTCTCTGGAAACACCATATATTTT.

This clone showed up just a few times. The rearrangement uses TRBV6-5 and TRBJ1-5; D gene unclear. V shed 4 bases and J shed 5 bases, with 9 bases lying between them. The CDR3 extends over 13 amino acids. Germline assignment: CDR1 MNHEY and CDR2 SVGAGI. The CDR3 here is CASSFTYDQPQHF. The CDR3 nucleotides are TGTGCCAGCAGTTTCACCTATGATCAGCCCCAGCATTTT.

This clone was observed once. The rearrangement links TRBV28 to TRBJ2-7, with 12 positions matching TRBD1. Germline CDR1 is MDHEN and CDR2 is SYDVKM. The CDR3 is 15 residues long. V trimming: 5 bases; J trimming: 6 bases; junction bases outside the gene matches: 8. CDR3 in amino acids: CASSPSGTGGLEQYF. CDR3 in DNA: TGTGCCAGCAGTCCCTCCGGGACAGGGGGCCTCGAGCAGTACTTC.